This T cell receptor (beta chain) was found in a study of blood T cell repertoires in COVID-19. Overall study context: The origin of the acute and convalescent COVID-19 samples was the United States, Italy and Spain. Sample material is recorded as cDNA or gDNA derived from T cells, B-cell-depleted T cells, or PBMCs.

Per the study methods: It was from reference gene primer amplification that nucleated cell counts were estimated. The table came from immunoSEQ multiplex PCR; TCRdb's copy has only in-frame clones and leaves some out. V, J and clone size were drawn from that table, and D and trimming were deduced from the DNA. The profile covers about 26,000 clones, with roughly 80% appearing a single time and around half taken by the ten largest. The CDR3 totals 15 residues. J gave up 3 bases and V 4 bases, and 3 bases lay outside the gene matches. Germline CDR1 SGHTA, CDR2 FQGTGA. This sequence originates from a man aged 50-59 years with active or convalescent COVID-19. Sequenced: peripheral blood. This sequence joins TRBV7-3 and TRBJ2-2; 9 bases fit TRBD1. For the CDR3, the DNA is TGTGCCAGCAGCTCCACAGGGGGCCACACCGGGGAGCTGTTTTTT. Amino acids: CASSSTGGHTGELFF. Together with reference TRBV7-3 and TRBJ2-2, the CDR3 gives the full variable domain: GAGVSQTPSNKVTEKGKYVELRCDPISGHTALYWYRQSLGQGPEFLIYFQGTGAADDSGLPNDRFFAVRPEGSVSTLKIQRTERGDSAVYLCASSSTGGHTGELFFGEGSRLTVL.